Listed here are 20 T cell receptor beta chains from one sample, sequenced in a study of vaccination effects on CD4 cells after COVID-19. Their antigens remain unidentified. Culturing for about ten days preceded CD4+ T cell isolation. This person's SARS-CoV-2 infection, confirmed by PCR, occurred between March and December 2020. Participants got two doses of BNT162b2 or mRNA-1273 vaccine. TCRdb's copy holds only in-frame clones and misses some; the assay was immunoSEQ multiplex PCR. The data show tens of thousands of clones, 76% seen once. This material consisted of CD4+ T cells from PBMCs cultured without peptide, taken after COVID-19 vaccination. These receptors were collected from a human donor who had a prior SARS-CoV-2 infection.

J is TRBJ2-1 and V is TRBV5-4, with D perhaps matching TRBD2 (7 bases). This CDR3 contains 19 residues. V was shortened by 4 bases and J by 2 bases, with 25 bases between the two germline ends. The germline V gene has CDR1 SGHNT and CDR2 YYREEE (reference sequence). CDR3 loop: CASSPKGGGHIITYNEQFF. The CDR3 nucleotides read TGTGCCAGCAGCCCGAAAGGGGGGGGGCATATTATCACCTACAATGAGCAGTTCTTC.

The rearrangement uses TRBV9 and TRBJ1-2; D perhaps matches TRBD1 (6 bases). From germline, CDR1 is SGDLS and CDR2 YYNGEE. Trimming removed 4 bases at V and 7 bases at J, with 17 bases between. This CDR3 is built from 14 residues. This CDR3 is CASSTRDTSGGYTF. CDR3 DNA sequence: TGTGCCAGCAGCACCCGGGACACCTCGGGTGGCTACACCTTC.

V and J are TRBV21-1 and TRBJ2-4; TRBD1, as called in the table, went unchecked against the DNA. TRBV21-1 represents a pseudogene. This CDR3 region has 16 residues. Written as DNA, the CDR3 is TGTGCCAGCAGCAAAAGGCAGGGGGTCCCCAAAAACATTCAGTACTTC. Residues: CASSKRQGVPKNIQYF.

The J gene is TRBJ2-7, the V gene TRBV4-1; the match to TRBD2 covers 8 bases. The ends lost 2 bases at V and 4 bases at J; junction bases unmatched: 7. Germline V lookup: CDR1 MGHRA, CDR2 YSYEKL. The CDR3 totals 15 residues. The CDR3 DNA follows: TGCGCCAGCAGCCAACCGGGACTAGTAGGATACGAGCAGTACTTC. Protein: CASSQPGLVGYEQYF.

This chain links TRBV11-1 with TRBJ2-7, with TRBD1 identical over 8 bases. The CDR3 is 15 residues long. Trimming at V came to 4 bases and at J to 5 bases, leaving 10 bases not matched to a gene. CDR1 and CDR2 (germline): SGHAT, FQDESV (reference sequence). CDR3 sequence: CASSSEPGQVDEQYF. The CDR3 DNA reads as TGTGCCAGCAGCTCAGAACCGGGACAGGTGGACGAGCAGTACTTC.

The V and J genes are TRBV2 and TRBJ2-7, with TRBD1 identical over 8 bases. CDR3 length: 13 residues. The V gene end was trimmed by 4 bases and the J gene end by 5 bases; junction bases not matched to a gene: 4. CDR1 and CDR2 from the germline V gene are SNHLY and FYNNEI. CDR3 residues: CASSVQGVNEQYF. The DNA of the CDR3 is TGTGCCAGCAGTGTACAGGGGGTCAACGAGCAGTACTTC. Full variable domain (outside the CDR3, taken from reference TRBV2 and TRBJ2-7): EPEVTQTPSHQVTQMGQEVILRCVPISNHLYFYWYRQILGQKVEFLVSFYNNEISEKSEIFDDQFSVERPDGSNFTLKIRSTKLEDSAMYFCASSVQGVNEQYFGPGTRLTVT.

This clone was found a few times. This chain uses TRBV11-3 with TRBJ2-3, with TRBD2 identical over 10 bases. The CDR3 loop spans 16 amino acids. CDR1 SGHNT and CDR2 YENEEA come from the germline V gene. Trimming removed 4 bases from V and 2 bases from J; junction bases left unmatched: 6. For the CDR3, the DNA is TGTGCCAGCAGCTCCATAGCGGGAGGTTCCACAGATACGCAGTATTTT. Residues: CASSSIAGGSTDTQYF.

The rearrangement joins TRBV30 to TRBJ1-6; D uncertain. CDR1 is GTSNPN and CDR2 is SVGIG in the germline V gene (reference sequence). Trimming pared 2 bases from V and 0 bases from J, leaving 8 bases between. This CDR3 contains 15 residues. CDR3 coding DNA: TGTGCCTGGAGTTTACGGAGCTCCTATAATTCACCCCTCCACTTT. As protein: CAWSLRSSYNSPLHF.

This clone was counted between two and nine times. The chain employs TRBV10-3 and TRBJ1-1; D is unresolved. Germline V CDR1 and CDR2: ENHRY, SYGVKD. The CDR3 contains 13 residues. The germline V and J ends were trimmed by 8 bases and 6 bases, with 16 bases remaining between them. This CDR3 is CAIGGSGRAEAFF. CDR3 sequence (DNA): TGTGCCATCGGAGGGAGCGGGCGCGCTGAAGCTTTCTTT.

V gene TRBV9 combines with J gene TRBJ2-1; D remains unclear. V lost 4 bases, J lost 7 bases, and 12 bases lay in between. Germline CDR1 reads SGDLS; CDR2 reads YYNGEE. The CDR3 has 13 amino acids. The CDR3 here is CASSPVGRNEQFF. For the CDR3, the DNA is TGTGCCAGCAGCCCAGTAGGTCGGAATGAGCAGTTCTTC.

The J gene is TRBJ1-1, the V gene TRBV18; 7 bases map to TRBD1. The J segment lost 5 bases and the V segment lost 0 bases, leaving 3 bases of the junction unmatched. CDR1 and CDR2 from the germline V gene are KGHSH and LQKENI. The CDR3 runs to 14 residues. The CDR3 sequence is CASSPPSRGTEAFF. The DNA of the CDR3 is TGTGCCAGCTCACCACCGTCCAGGGGGACTGAAGCTTTCTTT.

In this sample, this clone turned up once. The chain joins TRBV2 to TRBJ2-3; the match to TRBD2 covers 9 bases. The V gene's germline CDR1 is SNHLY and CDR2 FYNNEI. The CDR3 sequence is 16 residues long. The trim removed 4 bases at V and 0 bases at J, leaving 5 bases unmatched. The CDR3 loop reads CASSVTSGLSTDTQYF. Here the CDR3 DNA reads TGTGCCAGCAGTGTAACTAGCGGGTTGAGCACAGATACGCAGTATTTT.

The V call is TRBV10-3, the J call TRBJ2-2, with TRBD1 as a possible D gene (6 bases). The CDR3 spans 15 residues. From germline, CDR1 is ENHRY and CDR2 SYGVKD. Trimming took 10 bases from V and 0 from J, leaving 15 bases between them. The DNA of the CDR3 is TGTGCCACCACCAGGACAGCAACGAACACCGGGGAGCTGTTTTTT. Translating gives CATTRTATNTGELFF.

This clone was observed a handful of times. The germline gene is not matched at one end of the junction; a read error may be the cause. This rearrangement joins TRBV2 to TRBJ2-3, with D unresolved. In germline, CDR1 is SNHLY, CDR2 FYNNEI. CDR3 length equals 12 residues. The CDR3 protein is CASREVTDTQYF. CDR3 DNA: TGTGCCAGCAGGGAAGTCACAGATACGCAGTATTTT. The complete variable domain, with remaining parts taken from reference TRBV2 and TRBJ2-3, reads EPEVTQTPSHQVTQMGQEVILRCVPISNHLYFYWYRQILGQKVEFLVSFYNNEISEKSEIFDDQFSVERPDGSNFTLKIRSTKLEDSAMYFCASREVTDTQYFGPGTRLTVL.

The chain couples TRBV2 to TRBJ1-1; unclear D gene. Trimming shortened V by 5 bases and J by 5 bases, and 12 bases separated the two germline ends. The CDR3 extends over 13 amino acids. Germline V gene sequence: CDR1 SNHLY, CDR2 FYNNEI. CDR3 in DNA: TGTGCCAGCAGTTACCCGGCCAGGACTGAAGCTTTCTTT. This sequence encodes CASSYPARTEAFF.

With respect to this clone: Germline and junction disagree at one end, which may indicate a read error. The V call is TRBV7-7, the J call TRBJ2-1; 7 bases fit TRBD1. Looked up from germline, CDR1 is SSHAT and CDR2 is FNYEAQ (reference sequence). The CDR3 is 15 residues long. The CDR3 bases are TGTGCTAGCAGCCTGAGGGGGCTCGGGGACAATGAGCAGTTCTTC. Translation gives CASSLRGLGDNEQFF.

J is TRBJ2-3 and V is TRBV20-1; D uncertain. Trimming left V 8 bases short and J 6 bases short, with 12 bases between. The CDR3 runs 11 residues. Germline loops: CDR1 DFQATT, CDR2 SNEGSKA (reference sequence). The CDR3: CSTNQGDTQYF. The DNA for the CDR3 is TGCAGTACTAATCAAGGGGATACGCAGTATTTT.

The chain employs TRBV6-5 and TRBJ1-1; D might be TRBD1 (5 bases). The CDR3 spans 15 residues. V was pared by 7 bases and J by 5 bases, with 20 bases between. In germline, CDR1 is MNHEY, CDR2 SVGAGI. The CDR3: CASKPQGGDVTEAFF. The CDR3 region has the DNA TGTGCCAGCAAACCTCAGGGCGGGGATGTAACTGAAGCTTTCTTT.

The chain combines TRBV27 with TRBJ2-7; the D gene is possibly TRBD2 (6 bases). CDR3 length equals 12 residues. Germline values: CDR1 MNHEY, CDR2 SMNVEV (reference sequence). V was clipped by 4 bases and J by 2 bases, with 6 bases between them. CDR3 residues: CASSSGAYEQYF. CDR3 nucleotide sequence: TGTGCCAGCAGTTCGGGAGCCTACGAGCAGTACTTC.

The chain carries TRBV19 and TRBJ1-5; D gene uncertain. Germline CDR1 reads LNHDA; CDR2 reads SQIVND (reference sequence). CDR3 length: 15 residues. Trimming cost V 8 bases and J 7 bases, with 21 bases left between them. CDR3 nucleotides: TGTGCCAGTTACAACCGGGCCTCCCTTGGGCAGCCCCAGCATTTT. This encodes CASYNRASLGQPQHF.